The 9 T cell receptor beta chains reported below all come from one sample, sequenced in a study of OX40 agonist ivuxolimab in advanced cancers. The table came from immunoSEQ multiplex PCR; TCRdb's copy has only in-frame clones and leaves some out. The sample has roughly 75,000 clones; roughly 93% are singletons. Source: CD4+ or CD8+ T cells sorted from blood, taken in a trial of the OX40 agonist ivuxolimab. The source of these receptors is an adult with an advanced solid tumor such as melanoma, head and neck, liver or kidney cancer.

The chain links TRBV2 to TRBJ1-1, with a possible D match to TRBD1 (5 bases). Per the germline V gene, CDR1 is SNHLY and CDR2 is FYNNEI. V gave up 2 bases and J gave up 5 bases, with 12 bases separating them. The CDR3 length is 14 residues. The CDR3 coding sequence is TGTGCCAGCAGTGAAACCGCTGGGGGGACTGAAGCTTTCTTT. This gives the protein CASSETAGGTEAFF.

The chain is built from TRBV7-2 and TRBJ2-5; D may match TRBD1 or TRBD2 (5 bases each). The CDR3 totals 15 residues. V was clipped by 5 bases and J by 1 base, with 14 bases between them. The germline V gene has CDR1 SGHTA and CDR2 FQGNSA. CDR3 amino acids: CASSREGTSQETQYF. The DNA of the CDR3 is TGTGCCAGCAGCCGGGAAGGGACCAGCCAAGAGACCCAGTACTTC.

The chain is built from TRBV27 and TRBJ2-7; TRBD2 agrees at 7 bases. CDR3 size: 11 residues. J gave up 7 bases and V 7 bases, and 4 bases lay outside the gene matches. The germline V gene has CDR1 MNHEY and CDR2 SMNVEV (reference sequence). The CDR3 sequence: CASILGGEQYF. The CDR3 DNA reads TGTGCCAGCATCCTGGGAGGGGAGCAGTACTTC.

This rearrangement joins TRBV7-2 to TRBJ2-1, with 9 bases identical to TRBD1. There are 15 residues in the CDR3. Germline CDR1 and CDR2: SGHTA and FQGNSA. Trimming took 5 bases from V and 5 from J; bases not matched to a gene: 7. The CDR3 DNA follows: TGTGCCAGCAGCCCGGGACAGGGACGTCACAATGAGCAGTTCTTC. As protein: CASSPGQGRHNEQFF.

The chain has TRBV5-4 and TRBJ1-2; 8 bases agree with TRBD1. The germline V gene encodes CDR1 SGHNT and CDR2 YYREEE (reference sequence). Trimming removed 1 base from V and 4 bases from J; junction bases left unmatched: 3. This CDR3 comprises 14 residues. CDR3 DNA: TGTGCCAGCAGCTTGCCGGGACAGGTCTATGGCTACACCTTC. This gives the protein CASSLPGQVYGYTF.

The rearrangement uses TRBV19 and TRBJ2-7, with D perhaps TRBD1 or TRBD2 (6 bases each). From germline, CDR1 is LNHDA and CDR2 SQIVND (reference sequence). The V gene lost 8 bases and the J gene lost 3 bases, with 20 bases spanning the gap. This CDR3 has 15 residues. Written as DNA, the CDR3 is TGTGCCAGTGGAGGGTCCCGCGGCAGGGGCTACGAGCAGTACTTC. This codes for CASGGSRGRGYEQYF.

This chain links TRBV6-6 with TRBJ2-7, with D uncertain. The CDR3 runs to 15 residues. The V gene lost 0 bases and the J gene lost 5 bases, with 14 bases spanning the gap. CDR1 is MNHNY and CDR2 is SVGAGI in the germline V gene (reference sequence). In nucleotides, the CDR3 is TGTGCCAGCAGTTACTCAATTGGCCCGCTCCACGAGCAGTACTTC. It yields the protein CASSYSIGPLHEQYF.

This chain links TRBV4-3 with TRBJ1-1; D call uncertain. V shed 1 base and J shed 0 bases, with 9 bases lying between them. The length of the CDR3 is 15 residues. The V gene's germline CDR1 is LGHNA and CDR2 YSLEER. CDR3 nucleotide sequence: TGCGCCAGCAGCCAAGTTAGGACCGTGAACACTGAAGCTTTCTTT. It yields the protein CASSQVRTVNTEAFF.

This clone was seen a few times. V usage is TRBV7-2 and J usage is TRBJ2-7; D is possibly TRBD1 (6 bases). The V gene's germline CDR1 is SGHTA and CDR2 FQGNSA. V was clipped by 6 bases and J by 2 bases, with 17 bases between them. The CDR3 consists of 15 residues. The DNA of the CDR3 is TGTGCCAGCAGAAATTGGACAGTTTGGCCCTACGAGCAGTACTTC. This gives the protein CASRNWTVWPYEQYF.